Below are 31 T cell receptor beta chains sequenced from a single sample in a study of T cells in Graves' hyperthyroidism and ophthalmopathy. Amplified regions were TCR beta CDR3 sequences from RNA transcripts. HTBI primers drove first-round RT-PCR of the TCR CDR3. TCRdb redid the calling of the multiplex PCR reads with MiXCR, one entry per CDR3 protein. The data hold a few hundred thousand distinct CDR3 sequences, with roughly 22% observed a single time. Sequences were obtained from blood. The receptors originated from a woman aged 70-85 years with Graves' ophthalmopathy.

This clonotype has a handful of counts. V usage is TRBV18 and J usage is TRBJ2-3, with TRBD2 matching over 12 bases. The CDR3 sequence is 15 residues long. In germline, CDR1 is KGHSH, CDR2 LQKENI. The V gene end was trimmed by 6 bases and the J gene end by 4 bases; junction bases not matched to a gene: 5. The CDR3 spells CASSTSGSRADTQYF. The CDR3 nucleotides read TGTGCCAGCTCGACTAGCGGGAGTAGAGCAGATACGCAGTATTTT.

V is TRBV27 and J is TRBJ1-1, with 9 bases matching TRBD1. J gave up 11 bases and V 5 bases, and 6 bases lay outside the gene matches. This CDR3 spans 12 amino acids. Looked up from germline, CDR1 is MNHEY and CDR2 is SMNVEV (reference sequence). The CDR3 nucleotides read TGTGCCAGCAGTCGGACACAGGGGGCGGCTTTCTTT. Encoded protein: CASSRTQGAAFF.

Many counts were recorded for this clonotype. The chain recombines TRBV2 with TRBJ1-2; TRBD1 aligns across 9 bases. Germline CDR1 SNHLY, CDR2 FYNNEI. V trimming: 5 bases; J trimming: 5 bases; junction bases outside the gene matches: 6. The CDR3 extends over 14 amino acids. The CDR3 loop is CASSPGQGWYGYTF. CDR3 DNA: TGTGCCAGCAGTCCGGGACAGGGTTGGTATGGCTACACCTTC.

The CDR3 reads CASSPRERGGSYNEQFF. In DNA form, the CDR3 reads TGTGCCAGCTCACCACGCGAGAGGGGAGGCTCCTACAATGAGCAGTTCTTC. The rearrangement links TRBV18 to TRBJ2-1; possible D gene TRBD2, 6 bases. The length of the CDR3 is 17 residues. Trimming took off 1 base at V and 0 bases at J, with 13 bases between the two ends. Per germline, CDR1 KGHSH and CDR2 LQKENI.

Only one count was recorded for this clonotype. The junction shows a germline mismatch at one end, possibly a read error. The chain links TRBV2 to TRBJ1-3; perhaps TRBD1 as D (5 bases). The CDR3 extends over 15 amino acids. Germline CDR1 SNHLY, CDR2 FYNNEI. CDR3 residues: CASSDAGPRGNAIYF. For the CDR3, the DNA is TGTGCCAGCAGTGATGCGGGACCACGGGGAAACGCCATATATTTT.

This sequence joins TRBV6-2 or TRBV6-3 and TRBJ1-2; unclear D gene. The germline V and J ends were trimmed by 6 bases and 5 bases, with 10 bases remaining between them. CDR3 size: 12 residues. Germline CDR1 reads MNHEY; CDR2 reads SVGEGT. The CDR3 reads CASSRKGYGYTF. DNA of the CDR3: TGTGCCAGCAGCCGAAAAGGTTATGGCTACACCTTC.

The V call is TRBV5-1, the J call TRBJ1-2; D is possibly TRBD1 (5 bases). Trimming stripped 4 bases from V and 8 bases from J, with 15 bases between. The CDR3 length is 13 residues. Germline values: CDR1 SGHRS, CDR2 YFSETQ. CDR3 residues: CASSEGTAGGYTF. The CDR3 coding sequence is TGCGCCAGCAGCGAAGGGACGGCTGGGGGCTACACCTTC.

V usage is TRBV3-1 and J usage is TRBJ2-7; the D call may be TRBD1 or TRBD2 (6 bases each). This CDR3 is 17 amino acids long. Trimming took off 0 bases at V and 7 bases at J, with 22 bases between the two ends. Per the germline V gene, CDR1 is LGHDT and CDR2 is YNNKEL (reference sequence). DNA of the CDR3: TGTGCCAGCAGCCAAGATTACACCGAGAGGGGGGTAGGGGAGCAGTACTTC. Residues: CASSQDYTERGVGEQYF.

The V and J genes are TRBV30 and TRBJ1-6; TRBD1 matches at 7 bases. J gave up 6 bases and V 3 bases, and 8 bases lay outside the gene matches. Germline-derived CDR1 and CDR2 are GTSNPN and SVGIG (reference sequence). This CDR3 comprises 15 residues. CDR3 DNA: TGTGCCTGGAGGGGTAAGGGGGCGACTAATTCACCCCTCCACTTT. It codes for CAWRGKGATNSPLHF. Full variable domain (missing parts from reference TRBV30 and TRBJ1-6): SQTIHQWPATLVQPVGSPLSLECTVEGTSNPNLYWYRQAAGRGLQLLFYSVGIGQISSEVPQNLSASRPQDRQFILSSKKLLLSDSGFYLCAWRGKGATNSPLHFGNGTRLTVT.

This sequence joins TRBV7-9 and TRBJ1-5, with TRBD1 matching over 9 bases. The CDR3 runs 15 residues. In germline, CDR1 is SEHNR, CDR2 FQNEAQ (reference sequence). Germline trimming cut 1 base from V and 7 bases from J; bases unmatched to any gene: 5. CDR3 sequence (DNA): TGTGCCAGCAGCTTAGACAGGGGGCCGAGGCAGCCCCAGCATTTT. Translation gives CASSLDRGPRQPQHF.

This clonotype was seen a few times. This chain uses TRBV5-1 with TRBJ2-3; D uncertain. Trimming took off 6 bases at V and 0 bases at J, with 11 bases between the two ends. The CDR3 runs 14 residues. Germline V gene data show CDR1 as SGHRS and CDR2 as YFSETQ. The CDR3 DNA is TGCGCCAGCACCCTCCTCGGTAGCACAGATACGCAGTATTTT. Protein product: CASTLLGSTDTQYF.

This chain links TRBV11-2 with TRBJ1-2; 12 bases line up with TRBD1. The CDR3 spans 15 residues. Germline CDR1 reads SGHAT; CDR2 reads FQNNGV. The trim removed 6 bases at V and 4 bases at J, leaving 6 bases unmatched. CDR3: CASRPGQGAVYGYTF. The CDR3 nucleotides read TGTGCCAGCAGACCGGGACAGGGGGCGGTCTATGGCTACACCTTC.

CDR3 residues: CASSPQGRSYNEQFF. As DNA, the CDR3 is TGTGCCAGCAGCCCACAGGGTCGCTCCTACAATGAGCAGTTCTTC. The rearrangement links TRBV5-8 to TRBJ2-1, with D maybe TRBD1 (6 bases). CDR3 length: 15 residues. Trimming cost V 4 bases and J 0 bases, with 11 bases left between them. Germline assignment: CDR1 SGHTS and CDR2 YDEGEE.

In this sample, this clonotype turned up many times. The rearrangement joins TRBV7-9 to TRBJ2-7, with unresolved D. In germline, CDR1 is SEHNR, CDR2 FQNEAQ (reference sequence). The V end lost 1 base, the J end lost 9 bases, and 10 bases lay between the germline ends. The CDR3 runs to 12 residues. CDR3 bases: TGTGCCAGCAGCTTAGAAGAGGCGGTGCAGTACTTC. Protein sequence: CASSLEEAVQYF.

This rearrangement joins TRBV6-1 to TRBJ2-1, with unresolved D. The CDR3 contains 14 residues. CDR1 and CDR2 from the germline V gene are MNHNS and SASEGT. Trimming stripped 2 bases from V and 6 bases from J, with 11 bases between. CDR3 nucleotide sequence: TGTGCCAGCAGTGAACTGGGCCGACCCAATGAGCAGTTCTTC. Protein: CASSELGRPNEQFF.

At least ten counts were recorded for this clonotype. V and J are TRBV28 and TRBJ1-1; 8 nucleotides agree with TRBD1. Trimming at V came to 4 bases and at J to 6 bases, leaving 13 bases not matched to a gene. The germline gives CDR1 MDHEN, CDR2 SYDVKM. The CDR3 spans 16 residues. In DNA, the CDR3 is TGTGCCAGCAGTTCCTGGGACAGGACTTTGTGGGCTGAAGCTTTCTTT. As protein: CASSSWDRTLWAEAFF.

This clonotype was seen a few times. The chain recombines TRBV7-2 with TRBJ2-3; TRBD1 is a possible D gene (6 bases). CDR3 length: 14 amino acids. CDR1 SGHTA and CDR2 FQGNSA come from the germline V gene. V was trimmed by 5 bases and J by 2 bases, leaving 11 bases between them. The CDR3 loop reads CASSQGQITDTQYF. CDR3 nucleotides: TGTGCCAGCAGCCAAGGACAGATCACAGATACGCAGTATTTT.

The chain links TRBV4-1 to TRBJ2-7; D possibly corresponds to TRBD1 (5 bases). V lost 0 bases and J lost 3, with 12 bases in between. This CDR3 spans 15 amino acids. CDR1 is MGHRA and CDR2 is YSYEKL in the germline V gene. The CDR3 sequence is CASSQEEGDFYEQYF. The CDR3 DNA sequence: TGCGCCAGCAGCCAAGAAGAAGGGGATTTCTACGAGCAGTACTTC.

The gene calls are TRBV19 and TRBJ1-2, with 7 bases fitting TRBD1. Looked up from germline, CDR1 is LNHDA and CDR2 is SQIVND (reference sequence). The CDR3 has 14 residues. With 3 bases clipped from V and 3 bases from J, the junction kept 4 bases outside the gene matches. The CDR3 region is CASSILGTDYGYTF. Written as DNA, the CDR3 is TGTGCCAGTAGTATCCTAGGGACAGACTATGGCTACACCTTC.

The rearrangement links TRBV6-2 or TRBV6-3 to TRBJ2-5; the D is unclear. Germline assignment: CDR1 MNHEY and CDR2 SVGEGT. This CDR3 has 12 amino acids. V lost 10 bases and J 5 bases, leaving 14 bases between the germline ends. The CDR3 loop is CAIKDGPETQYF. In DNA, the CDR3 is TGTGCCATCAAAGACGGTCCCGAGACCCAGTACTTC.

The V call is TRBV20-1, the J call TRBJ2-7, with 11 bases identical to TRBD2. V was clipped by 5 bases and J by 2 bases; unmatched bases: 5. The CDR3 contains 14 residues. The germline V gene encodes CDR1 DFQATT and CDR2 SNEGSKA (reference sequence). In DNA, the CDR3 is TGCAGTGCTCCGGGACTAGCGGCAACCTACGAGCAGTACTTC. Its translation is CSAPGLAATYEQYF.

This clonotype was observed a handful of times. V usage is TRBV10-3 and J usage is TRBJ1-1; D remains unclear. Trimming removed 0 bases from V and 5 bases from J, with 16 bases in between. CDR3 length: 16 amino acids. Germline assignment: CDR1 ENHRY and CDR2 SYGVKD. Here the CDR3 reads CAISESSVAVGTEAFF. Written as DNA, the CDR3 is TGTGCCATCAGTGAGTCGAGTGTGGCCGTTGGGACTGAAGCTTTCTTT.

CDR3 region: CATSDPGQGGVTGELFF. DNA for the CDR3: TGTGCCACCAGTGATCCCGGACAGGGGGGAGTCACCGGGGAGCTGTTTTTT. This chain connects TRBV24-1 to TRBJ2-2; 10 nucleotides agree with TRBD1. J lost 4 bases, V lost 3 bases, and 7 bases had no gene match. CDR3 length equals 17 residues. From germline, CDR1 is KGHDR and CDR2 SFDVKD.

This clonotype showed up many times. This chain links TRBV28 with TRBJ1-2; D is unresolved. The CDR3 is made up of 12 amino acids. V lost 4 bases and J lost 8, with 11 bases in between. In germline, CDR1 is MDHEN, CDR2 SYDVKM. The CDR3: CASSSQDGGYTF. As DNA, the CDR3 is TGTGCCAGCAGTTCCCAGGACGGGGGCTACACCTTC.

The chain employs TRBV20-1 and TRBJ2-3; weak D call: TRBD1 (5 bases). The CDR3 has 13 amino acids. The V gene's germline CDR1 is DFQATT and CDR2 SNEGSKA (reference sequence). The V end was cut by 5 bases, the J end by 4 bases, with 13 bases between. CDR3 in amino acids: CSALVGHSDTQYF. The CDR3 DNA reads TGCAGTGCTCTTGTTGGACACTCAGATACGCAGTATTTT.

This clonotype was recorded at least ten times. This chain connects TRBV12-3 or TRBV12-4 to TRBJ2-7; 8 bases fit TRBD1. The CDR3 is made up of 14 amino acids. J lost 2 bases, V lost 4 bases, and 4 bases had no gene match. The CDR3 region has the DNA TGTGCCAGCAGTTCCGGGACAGGTCCCTACGAGCAGTACTTC. Amino acid sequence: CASSSGTGPYEQYF.

This clonotype was seen repeatedly, ten times or more. The chain links TRBV11-2 to TRBJ2-7; D not resolved. This CDR3 contains 14 residues. V lost 1 base and J 2 bases, leaving 9 bases between the germline ends. Per germline, CDR1 SGHAT and CDR2 FQNNGV. The CDR3 sequence: CASSLGRRTYEQYF. DNA for the CDR3: TGTGCCAGCAGCTTAGGTAGACGAACCTACGAGCAGTACTTC.

The chain recombines TRBV20-1 with TRBJ2-5; 12 bases are a match to TRBD2. The V gene end was trimmed by 5 bases and the J gene end by 4 bases; junction bases not matched to a gene: 14. Germline loops: CDR1 DFQATT, CDR2 SNEGSKA (reference sequence). This CDR3 comprises 17 residues. DNA for the CDR3: TGCAGTGCTGACTCCCCGACACTAGCGGGAGGACGAGAGACCCAGTACTTC. Translation: CSADSPTLAGGRETQYF.

This clonotype was detected ten times or more. J is TRBJ2-1 and V is TRBV10-2; D is ambiguous. V was shortened by 4 bases and J by 0 bases, with 4 bases between the two germline ends. CDR1 WSHSY and CDR2 SAAADI come from the germline V gene. The CDR3 totals 13 residues. This chain's CDR3 is CASSGGSYNEQFF. CDR3 DNA sequence: TGCGCCAGCAGTGGGGGCTCCTACAATGAGCAGTTCTTC.

The sample holds a few counts of this clonotype. This CDR3 is CASSYTSSGRNTIYF. CDR3 nucleotide sequence: TGTGCCAGCAGCTACACCAGCTCAGGACGAAACACCATATATTTT. The V gene is TRBV5-6, the J gene TRBJ1-3; D unclear. CDR1 is SGHDT, CDR2 YYEEEE, per germline. The CDR3 spans 15 residues. Trimming pared 3 bases from V and 5 bases from J, leaving 15 bases between.

Ten or more counts support this clonotype. The chain has TRBV7-2 and TRBJ2-1, with 11 bases that match TRBD2. The CDR3 covers 13 residues. With 10 bases clipped from V and 9 bases from J, the junction kept 8 bases outside the gene matches. From germline, CDR1 is SGHTA and CDR2 FQGNSA. CDR3 loop: CATSLAGVGEQFF. In DNA form, the CDR3 reads TGTGCCACATCACTAGCGGGAGTGGGTGAGCAGTTCTTC.